This entry describes one T cell receptor (beta chain). Original processing methods: Estimates of nucleated cell counts were drawn from the amplification of reference gene primers. Assay used: immunoSEQ multiplex PCR; TCRdb lists only in-frame clones, some missing. The V and J calls and clone size were taken over from that table, and D and trimming were inferred from the DNA. Of around 190,000 clones detected, about four fifths appear once; the ten largest clones hold around 2.9%. Cohorts were determined from participant-reported clinical history. Trimming shortened V by 1 base and J by 1 base, and 11 bases separated the two germline ends. CDR1 is SGHRS and CDR2 is YFSETQ in the germline V gene. The CDR3 contains 15 residues. This sample is part of a study of blood T cell repertoires in COVID-19. About the study: Sample material is recorded as cDNA or gDNA derived from T cells, B-cell-depleted T cells, or PBMCs.

V is TRBV5-1 and J is TRBJ1-2; D might be TRBD1 (6 bases). The source of this sequence is a woman in her twenties or thirties who had been exposed to COVID-19. Input material: PBMCs or T cells enriched from blood (not recorded which). Written as DNA, the CDR3 is TGCGCCAGCAGCTTGAGCCCAGGGGATAACTATGGCTACACCTTC. Amino acid sequence: CASSLSPGDNYGYTF.